This entry is about one T cell receptor (beta chain). With 60 Vbeta and 13 Jbeta primers, the PCR was carried out. Sequencing was performed with immunoSEQ multiplex PCR; in TCRdb, only in-frame clones are kept and a portion is missing. The table has 130,000 or so clones, roughly 82% seen once. The ends were cut back, 0 bases at V and 0 bases at J, with 6 bases in the middle. This CDR3 region has 14 residues. The germline V gene has CDR1 SGHDT and CDR2 YYEEEE. The data were taken from a study of cytomegalovirus exposure and HLA in healthy donors. Sequencing used PBMCs. V usage is TRBV5-6 and J usage is TRBJ1-1; no definite D call. This TCR derives from a woman aged 40 to 50 in good health and CMV-seropositive. The CDR3 protein is CASSLDYLNTEAFF. The CDR3 nucleotides read TGTGCCAGCAGCTTGGACTATTTGAACACTGAAGCTTTCTTT. Supplemented by reference TRBV5-6 and TRBJ1-1, the full variable domain reads DAGVTQSPTHLIKTRGQQVTLRCSPKSGHDTVSWYQQALGQGPQFIFQYYEEEERQRGNFPDRFSGHQFPNYSSELNVNALLLGDSALYLCASSLDYLNTEAFFGQGTRLTVV.